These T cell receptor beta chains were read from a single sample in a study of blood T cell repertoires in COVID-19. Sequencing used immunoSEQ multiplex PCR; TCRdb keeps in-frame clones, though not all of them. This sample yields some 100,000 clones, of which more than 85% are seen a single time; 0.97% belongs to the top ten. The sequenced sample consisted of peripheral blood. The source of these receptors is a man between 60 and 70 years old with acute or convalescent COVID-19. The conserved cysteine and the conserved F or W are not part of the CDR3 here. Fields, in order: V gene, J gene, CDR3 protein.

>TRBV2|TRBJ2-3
ASSAIAQY
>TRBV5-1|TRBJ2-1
ASSLGGFSYNEQF
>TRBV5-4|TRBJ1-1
ASSSKAGGERGKNTEAF
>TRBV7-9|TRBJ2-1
ASSLGLAPYNEQF
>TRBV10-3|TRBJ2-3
AISLREVSDTQY
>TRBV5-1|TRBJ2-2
ASSSSPGTSVPTGELF
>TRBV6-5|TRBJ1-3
ASKTDTNSGNTIY
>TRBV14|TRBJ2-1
ASSQGGLAGGPGYNEQF
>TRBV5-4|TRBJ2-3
ASSSPGLASTDTQY
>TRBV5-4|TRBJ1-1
ASSFGTTSTEAF
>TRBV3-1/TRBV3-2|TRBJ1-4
ASSQVNQGLF
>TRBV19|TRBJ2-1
ASSSLAGVEGEQF
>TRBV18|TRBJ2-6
ASSAQGASGANVLT
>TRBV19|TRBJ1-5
SAAAEGRQPQH
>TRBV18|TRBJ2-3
ASSPRLAGSTDTQY
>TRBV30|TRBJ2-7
AWSQYRVRYEQY
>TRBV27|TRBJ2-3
ASSPGLAGRTDTQY
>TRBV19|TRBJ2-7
ASSADRGGEQY
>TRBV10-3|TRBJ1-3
AISESRRGQSDTIY
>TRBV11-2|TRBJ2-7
ASRALSGVAEQY
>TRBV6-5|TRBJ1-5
ASSYSAGNQPQH
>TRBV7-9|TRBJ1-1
ASSFNMNTEAF
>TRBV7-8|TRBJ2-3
ASSRDRGKTDTQY
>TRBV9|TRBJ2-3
ASSVGGSGGSLTDTQY
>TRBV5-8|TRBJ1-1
ASSFLTGVGTEAF
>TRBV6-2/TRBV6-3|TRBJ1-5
ASSYHGTDSNQPQH
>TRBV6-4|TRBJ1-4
ASSSQGAGDIGEEKLF
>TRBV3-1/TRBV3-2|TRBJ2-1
ASSPGTGSYNEQF
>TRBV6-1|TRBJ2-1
ASSEAGTGRYNEQF
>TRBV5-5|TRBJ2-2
ASSFGAGTGELF
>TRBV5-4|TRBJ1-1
ASSLQRRPNTEAF
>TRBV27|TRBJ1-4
ASSLRGQGNEKLF
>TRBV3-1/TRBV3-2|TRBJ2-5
ASSPDATRWGETQY
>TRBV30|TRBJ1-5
AWSVANNQPQH
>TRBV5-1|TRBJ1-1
ASSFGVGVMDTEAF
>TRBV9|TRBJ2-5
ASSVVGSQPRETQY
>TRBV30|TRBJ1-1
AWSLQTNTEAF
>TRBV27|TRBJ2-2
ASSFSLAGVGGELF
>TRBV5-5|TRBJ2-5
ASSLNSGETQY
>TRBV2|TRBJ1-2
ASSEAGQGYGYT
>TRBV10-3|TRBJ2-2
AISDRLAGTSQELF
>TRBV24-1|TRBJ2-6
ATSDPSDRANSGANVLT